The rows below give T cell receptor beta chains drawn from one sample of a study of human T cells and chemical hapten exposure. Each CDR3 protein gets one entry after TCRdb re-called the RACE reads with MiXCR. The profile covers under 150,000 distinct CDR3 sequences, with 9.5% to 13% appearing a single time and over 1.1% taken by the ten largest. Sequenced material: whole blood, taken in connection with sensitization to the hapten diphenylcyclopropenone (DPC). Receptors originate from a woman aged 50 to 60 with alopecia areata. Some clones in this sample may be carry-over from other donors' samples. Each CDR3 is given with its conserved first and last residue. The order of the fields is J gene, clone size, V gene, D gene, CDR3 protein, CDR3 DNA. The D gene is left open where the match is weak. The listing skips clone size in some rows; elsewhere it reads once, few, many or a size class.

J gene: TRBJ2-4
clone size: NA
V gene: TRBV29-1
D gene: TRBD2
CDR3 protein: CSVAGGVNIQYF
CDR3 DNA: TGCAGCGTTGCTGGGGGGGTCAACATTCAGTACTTC

J gene: TRBJ2-1
clone size: once
V gene: TRBV3-1
D gene: NA
CDR3 protein: CASGLMPLSGVQFF
CDR3 DNA: TGTGCCAGCGGGTTAATGCCGTTGTCAGGTGTGCAGTTCTTC

J gene: TRBJ1-2
clone size: NA
V gene: TRBV6-5
D gene: NA
CDR3 protein: CASSYSPQGSAGYTF
CDR3 DNA: TGTGCCAGCAGTTACTCGCCCCAGGGGTCTGCTGGCTACACCTTC

J gene: TRBJ2-5
clone size: few
V gene: TRBV29-1
D gene: NA
CDR3 protein: CSVEGVTQYF
CDR3 DNA: TGCAGCGTTGAAGGGGTGACCCAGTACTTC

J gene: TRBJ2-3
clone size: NA
V gene: TRBV6-2/TRBV6-3
D gene: NA
CDR3 protein: CASSYPPAGTDTQYF
CDR3 DNA: TGTGCCAGCAGTTACCCTCCAGCAGGCACAGATACGCAGTATTTT

J gene: TRBJ2-2
clone size: NA
V gene: TRBV19
D gene: NA
CDR3 protein: CASSVSGAGIPGELFF
CDR3 DNA: TGTGCCAGTAGTGTCTCCGGGGCAGGAATCCCCGGGGAGCTGTTTTTT

J gene: TRBJ2-2
clone size: NA
V gene: TRBV7-2
D gene: NA
CDR3 protein: CASSFRQITNTGELFF
CDR3 DNA: TGTGCCAGCAGCTTTCGACAGATCACGAACACCGGGGAGCTGTTTTTT

J gene: TRBJ2-1
clone size: NA
V gene: TRBV5-1
D gene: TRBD2
CDR3 protein: CASLAGGPVDEQFF
CDR3 DNA: TGCGCCAGCTTAGCGGGAGGGCCGGTAGATGAGCAGTTCTTC

J gene: TRBJ1-4
clone size: NA
V gene: TRBV28
D gene: TRBD1
CDR3 protein: CARPGQKNEKLFF
CDR3 DNA: TGTGCCAGGCCGGGACAGAAAAATGAAAAACTGTTTTTT

J gene: TRBJ1-1
clone size: NA
V gene: TRBV7-7
D gene: NA
CDR3 protein: CASSLNVNTEAFF
CDR3 DNA: TGTGCTAGCAGCTTAAATGTGAACACTGAAGCTTTCTTT

J gene: TRBJ1-5
clone size: NA
V gene: TRBV7-2
D gene: TRBD1
CDR3 protein: CASSATGTNQPQHF
CDR3 DNA: TGTGCCAGCAGCGCGACAGGGACCAATCAGCCCCAGCATTTT

J gene: TRBJ1-1
clone size: NA
V gene: TRBV28
D gene: NA
CDR3 protein: CATGNTEAFF
CDR3 DNA: TGTGCCACCGGGAACACTGAAGCTTTCTTT

J gene: TRBJ1-2
clone size: NA
V gene: TRBV4-2
D gene: NA
CDR3 protein: CASSQARQNYGYTF
CDR3 DNA: TGTGCCAGCAGCCAAGCGCGGCAGAACTATGGCTACACCTTC

J gene: TRBJ1-5
clone size: NA
V gene: TRBV19
D gene: NA
CDR3 protein: CASSLQVNSNQPQHF
CDR3 DNA: TGTGCCAGTAGTCTCCAGGTTAATAGCAATCAGCCCCAGCATTTT

J gene: TRBJ2-5
clone size: NA
V gene: TRBV7-8
D gene: NA
CDR3 protein: CASSLSFASETQYF
CDR3 DNA: TGTGCCAGCAGCTTATCCTTCGCGAGTGAGACCCAGTACTTC

J gene: TRBJ1-6
clone size: many
V gene: TRBV20-1
D gene: TRBD1
CDR3 protein: CSAGQEVRENSPLHF
CDR3 DNA: TGCAGTGCGGGACAGGAGGTTAGGGAGAATTCACCCCTCCACTTT

J gene: TRBJ1-1
clone size: few
V gene: TRBV18
D gene: NA
CDR3 protein: CASSSYQGRMNTEAFF
CDR3 DNA: TGTGCCAGCTCCTCATATCAGGGGCGGATGAACACTGAAGCTTTCTTT

J gene: TRBJ1-4
clone size: many
V gene: TRBV6-6
D gene: NA
CDR3 protein: CASSYQDDEKLFF
CDR3 DNA: TGTGCCAGCAGTTACCAGGATGATGAAAAACTGTTTTTT

J gene: TRBJ2-7
clone size: few
V gene: TRBV5-1
D gene: TRBD2
CDR3 protein: CASSSILAVSSYEQYF
CDR3 DNA: TGCGCCAGCAGCTCGATACTAGCGGTAAGCTCCTACGAGCAGTACTTC

J gene: TRBJ1-2
clone size: many
V gene: TRBV6-1
D gene: NA
CDR3 protein: CASSERDDLGYTF
CDR3 DNA: TGTGCCAGCAGTGAAAGGGACGACTTGGGCTACACCTTC

J gene: TRBJ1-5
clone size: many
V gene: TRBV18
D gene: NA
CDR3 protein: CASSPTTGQNQPQHF
CDR3 DNA: TGTGCCAGCTCACCAACGACAGGTCAAAATCAGCCCCAGCATTTT

J gene: TRBJ2-7
clone size: few
V gene: TRBV28
D gene: NA
CDR3 protein: CASSHHGDEQYF
CDR3 DNA: TGTGCCAGCAGTCACCACGGGGACGAGCAGTACTTC

J gene: TRBJ2-2
clone size: few
V gene: TRBV3-1
D gene: NA
CDR3 protein: CASSQVSTGELFF
CDR3 DNA: TGTGCCAGCAGCCAAGTAAGCACCGGGGAGCTGTTTTTT

J gene: TRBJ2-1
clone size: many
V gene: TRBV20-1
D gene: NA
CDR3 protein: CSATVQNNEQFF
CDR3 DNA: TGCAGTGCTACGGTACAGAATAATGAGCAGTTCTTC

J gene: TRBJ2-1
clone size: few
V gene: TRBV25-1
D gene: NA
CDR3 protein: CASSIAGFNEQFF
CDR3 DNA: TGTGCCAGCAGCATTGCGGGGTTCAATGAGCAGTTCTTC